This T cell receptor (beta chain) was recovered during a study of shared clonotypes between healthy human individuals. Per germline, CDR1 LNHDA and CDR2 SQIVND (reference sequence). Between the trimmed V and J ends, which lost 7 bases and 10 bases, there was a span of 16 bases. This CDR3 comprises 13 residues. Profiling relied on immunoSEQ multiplex PCR, and the TCRdb table lists in-frame clones only, not all of them. The sample gives over 850,000 clones, approximately 78% of which show up once; around 0.47% is in the top ten. The clonotype was recovered from a young man in good health. Some clones in this sample may be carry-over from other donors' samples. V and J are TRBV19 and TRBJ1-4, with no clear D. Material: memory CD4+ T cells from PBMCs. Documented subset: CD45RA-negative fraction. The CDR3: CASTLQQSVKLFF. In nucleotides, the CDR3 is TGTGCCAGTACTTTACAGCAATCTGTAAAACTGTTTTTT.